This T cell receptor beta chain came from a study of OX40 agonist ivuxolimab in advanced cancers. This clone was seen a handful of times. Antigen: not known. Study-wide findings and caveats: Expanded clones belonging to CD8+ T cells outnumbered, on average, those of CD4+. Some of the lowest clonal expansion was seen in partial responders at 0.1-3.0 mg/kg.

The protocol was immunoSEQ multiplex PCR, while the TCRdb copy is restricted to in-frame clones and leaves out a portion. The data contain about 69,000 clones, approximately 90% of them singletons. The sampling schedule covered blood at baseline, cycle 4 day 1, and cycle 7 day 1. The material was CD4+ or CD8+ T cells sorted from blood, obtained in a trial of the OX40 agonist ivuxolimab. The receptor comes from an adult with an advanced solid tumor such as melanoma, head and neck, liver or kidney cancer.

The CDR3 sequence is CASSMLSGSQPQHF. The CDR3 DNA reads TGTGCCAGTAGTATGTTATCAGGGAGTCAGCCCCAGCATTTT. The rearrangement joins TRBV19 to TRBJ1-5; TRBD1 might be the D (5 bases). Germline lookup yields CDR1 LNHDA and CDR2 SQIVND (reference sequence). V lost 3 bases and J 6 bases, leaving 12 bases between the germline ends. The CDR3 consists of 14 residues.